This T cell receptor (beta chain) comes out of a study of human T cells and chemical hapten exposure. Across the whole study: 2% DPC applied to an approximately 2 cm by approximately 2 cm arm area sensitized donors.

This clonotype was observed at least ten times. What it binds is unknown. Per the germline V gene, CDR1 is MDHEN and CDR2 is SYDVKM. The CDR3 has 15 residues. V lost 3 bases and J 0 bases, leaving 8 bases between the germline ends. As to time point: pre-sensitization, week 0. Treatment of the sample: therapeutic diphenylcyclopropenone sensitization with weekly scalp DPC. Overall study findings and caveats: Large CDR3 similarity clusters arose significantly more often from expanded TCRs than from controls. DPC sensitization left the count of TCRs above 1 in 1000 unchanged.

The library put unique molecular identifiers onto individual cDNA molecules. One entry per CDR3 protein, called by TCRdb with MiXCR from the RACE reads. The sample lists over 300,000 distinct CDR3 sequences; roughly 4.6% were seen once. This sample comprised whole blood, obtained in connection with sensitization to the hapten diphenylcyclopropenone (DPC). The gene calls are TRBV28 and TRBJ2-2, with no clear D. This clonotype was obtained from a woman between 45 and 60 years old with alopecia areata. Some clones in this sample may be carry-over from other donors' samples. This chain's CDR3 is CASSLKVANTGELFF. The CDR3 DNA follows: TGTGCCAGCAGTTTGAAAGTGGCGAACACCGGGGAGCTGTTTTTT.